Presented here are 22 T cell receptor beta chains from one specimen sequenced in a study of T-cell reconstitution after alpha-beta-depleted transplantation in children (dated by TCRdb to the mid-2010s). Library creation used PCR. Reads for this sample came from an Illumina HiSeq 2500. Molecular barcoding was employed in the preparation of TCR libraries, with unique molecular identifiers being used to normalize TCRbeta repertoire quantification. TCRdb trimmed the raw reads at Q25, called clones with MiXCR and kept productive beta chains. A single entry per CDR3 protein holds the most common genes and DNA from its merged rows. The table for this sample lists about 540,000 distinct CDR3 sequences; about 17% of them were counted only once. The top ten constitute less than 4% of the sample. The sample in question was PBMCs from the stem cell graft donor, obtained from the stem cell graft. These TCRs come from a human donor who donated a stem cell graft to a child with acute lymphoblastic leukemia.

The chain employs TRBV20-1 and TRBJ2-5; possible D gene TRBD1, 5 bases. With 1 base removed from V and 2 bases from J, the gap between germline ends came to 8 bases. The CDR3 contains 13 residues. The V gene's germline CDR1 is DFQATT and CDR2 SNEGSKA (reference sequence). DNA of the CDR3: TGCAGTGCTAGAGCGACAGCTCAAGAGACCCAGTACTTC. The encoded protein is CSARATAQETQYF.

The genes are TRBV9 and TRBJ2-4; tentatively, D is TRBD2 (6 bases). V was shortened by 3 bases and J by 6 bases, with 19 bases between the two germline ends. This CDR3 region has 16 residues. The germline CDR1 and CDR2 sequences are SGDLS and YYNGEE. In nucleotides, the CDR3 is TGTGCCAGCAGCGCGCCCGGAGGGGTGACTGGAAACATTCAGTACTTC. This codes for CASSAPGGVTGNIQYF.

A few counts support this clonotype. J is TRBJ2-7 and V is TRBV7-2, with 11 bases that match TRBD2. V dropped 5 bases and J dropped 5; count of bases not matched to a gene: 5. Per the germline V gene, CDR1 is SGHTA and CDR2 is FQGNSA. The CDR3 runs 14 residues. The CDR3 DNA follows: TGTGCCAGCAGCATAACTAGCGGGAGCGACGAGCAGTACTTC. Amino acid sequence: CASSITSGSDEQYF. Drawing the rest from reference TRBV7-2 and TRBJ2-7, the complete variable domain is GAGVSQSPSNKVTEKGKDVELRCDPISGHTALYWYRQSLGQGLEFLIYFQGNSAPDKSGLPSDRFSAERTGGSVSTLTIQRTQQEDSAVYLCASSITSGSDEQYFGPGTRLTVT.

The chain joins TRBV29-1 to TRBJ2-7; TRBD1 matches at 10 bases. Germline values: CDR1 SQVTM, CDR2 ANQGSEA. With V trimmed by 5 bases and J by 4 bases, 5 bases remained unmatched. The CDR3 loop spans 13 amino acids. CDR3 DNA: TGCAGCGTTTACCCGGGACAGGGGTACGAGCAGTACTTC. It encodes CSVYPGQGYEQYF.

V usage is TRBV27 and J usage is TRBJ2-1; D unresolved. V gave up 8 bases and J gave up 0 bases, with 14 bases separating them. In germline, CDR1 is MNHEY, CDR2 SMNVEV (reference sequence). CDR3 size: 15 residues. The CDR3 spells CASDSGLSSYNEQFF. In DNA, the CDR3 is TGTGCCAGCGACTCCGGCCTCAGCTCCTACAATGAGCAGTTCTTC.

The V and J genes are TRBV10-3 and TRBJ2-3; the match to TRBD1 covers 10 bases. The CDR3 totals 15 residues. J lost 0 bases, V lost 6 bases, and 3 bases had no gene match. Germline CDR1 is ENHRY and CDR2 is SYGVKD. The CDR3 nucleotides read TGTGCCATCAGGGGACAGGGGCAGAGCACAGATACGCAGTATTTT. Translation gives CAIRGQGQSTDTQYF.

To note about this clonotype: Relative to the germline gene, one junction end is altered; a read error may explain this. The rearrangement joins TRBV29-1 to TRBJ2-7, with 10 bases lining up with TRBD2. CDR1 and CDR2 from the germline V gene are SQVTM and ANQGSEA. The CDR3 is 14 residues long. This CDR3 is CGVVGLAVPYEQYF. DNA of the CDR3: TGCGGCGTTGTCGGACTAGCGGTTCCCTACGAGCAGTACTTC.

This clonotype appeared a few times. This chain connects TRBV3-1 to TRBJ1-1; 10 positions match TRBD1. This CDR3 has 16 residues. CDR1 is LGHDT, CDR2 YNNKEL, per germline (reference sequence). Trimming cost V 2 bases and J 5 bases; bases outside gene matches: 8. The CDR3 nucleotides read TGTGCCAGCAGCCAATTGCCTGACAGGGGGCCAACTGAAGCTTTCTTT. This encodes CASSQLPDRGPTEAFF.

The chain employs TRBV29-1 and TRBJ1-1; 8 bases map to TRBD1. CDR1 is SQVTM, CDR2 ANQGSEA, per germline. The CDR3 length is 14 residues. Losses at the gene ends were 1 base for V and 11 bases for J; bases not matched to a gene: 12. The CDR3 DNA reads as TGCAGCGTTGAAGGTTCCCCGACAGGGGAGGTGGCTTTCTTT. Protein sequence: CSVEGSPTGEVAFF. The complete variable domain, with remaining parts taken from reference TRBV29-1 and TRBJ1-1, reads SAVISQKPSRDICQRGTSLTIQCQVDSQVTMMFWYRQQPGQSLTLIATANQGSEATYESGFVIDKFPISRPNLTFSTLTVSNMSPEDSSIYLCSVEGSPTGEVAFFGQGTRLTVV.

There are a few counts of this clonotype. V gene TRBV4-1 combines with J gene TRBJ2-7; D perhaps matches TRBD2 (6 bases). V lost 4 bases to trimming and J lost 2 bases, with 18 bases between them. The germline gives CDR1 MGHRA, CDR2 YSYEKL. The CDR3 extends over 16 amino acids. The CDR3 region has the DNA TGCGCCAGCAGCCCCTTAGGCGGGGACCGAACCTACGAGCAGTACTTC. Protein product: CASSPLGGDRTYEQYF.

This clonotype was detected a few times. The chain joins TRBV19 to TRBJ1-2; D remains ambiguous. This CDR3 region has 14 residues. CDR1 LNHDA and CDR2 SQIVND come from the germline V gene (reference sequence). V lost 0 bases and J 4 bases, leaving 9 bases between the germline ends. Here the CDR3 reads CASSIDRSGYGYTF. The CDR3 nucleotides read TGTGCCAGTAGTATAGACCGATCCGGCTATGGCTACACCTTC. Looking up the rest from reference TRBV19 and TRBJ1-2 gives the full variable domain: DGGITQSPKYLFRKEGQNVTLSCEQNLNHDAMYWYRQDPGQGLRLIYYSQIVNDFQKGDIAEGYSVSREKKESFPLTVTSAQKNPTAFYLCASSIDRSGYGYTFGSGTRLTVV.

V usage is TRBV12-3 or TRBV12-4 and J usage is TRBJ1-1, with D hard to call. The CDR3 extends over 12 amino acids. V lost 4 bases and J lost 5, with 8 bases in between. The CDR3 loop is CASSSGVTEAFF. CDR3 bases: TGTGCCAGCAGTTCGGGCGTAACTGAAGCTTTCTTT.

V gene TRBV7-6 combines with J gene TRBJ2-3, with D possibly matching TRBD2 (6 bases). V lost 6 bases, J lost 6 bases, and 19 bases lay in between. Germline CDR1 is SGHVS and CDR2 is FNYEAQ. The CDR3 is 15 amino acids. CDR3 sequence: CASRRTGDELDTQYF. DNA of the CDR3: TGTGCCAGCAGGCGAACGGGAGACGAATTGGATACGCAGTATTTT.

Sample share makes this clonotype medium-sized (0.01 to 0.1%). The chain links TRBV7-3 to TRBJ2-2; 9 nucleotides match TRBD2. Germline loops: CDR1 SGHTA, CDR2 FQGTGA. With 2 bases clipped from V and 8 bases from J, the junction kept 0 bases outside the gene matches. CDR3 size: 13 residues. In DNA form, the CDR3 reads TGTGCCAGCAGCTTAGGACTAGCGGGGGAGCTGTTTTTT. Encoded protein: CASSLGLAGELFF. The full variable domain, its missing parts supplied by reference TRBV7-3 and TRBJ2-2, is GAGVSQTPSNKVTEKGKYVELRCDPISGHTALYWYRQSLGQGPEFLIYFQGTGAADDSGLPNDRFFAVRPEGSVSTLKIQRTERGDSAVYLCASSLGLAGELFFGEGSRLTVL.

Many counts were recorded for this clonotype. This chain joins TRBV4-2 and TRBJ2-1; the match to TRBD2 covers 7 bases. From germline, CDR1 is LGHNA and CDR2 YNFKEQ. The CDR3 totals 15 residues. The V gene end was trimmed by 0 bases and the J gene end by 8 bases; junction bases not matched to a gene: 7. CDR3 bases: TGTGCCAGCAGCCAAGATGCGGCGGGAGCGGATGAGCAGTTCTTC. Translated, it gives CASSQDAAGADEQFF.

The rearrangement uses TRBV19 and TRBJ1-1; D uncertain. Germline V gene data show CDR1 as LNHDA and CDR2 as SQIVND (reference sequence). Trimming pared 4 bases from V and 3 bases from J, leaving 15 bases between. The CDR3 spans 15 residues. CDR3 in amino acids: CASSSGQIIYTEAFF. DNA for the CDR3: TGTGCCAGTAGTAGTGGCCAGATCATTTACACTGAAGCTTTCTTT.

This chain links TRBV20-1 with TRBJ1-1; TRBD1 matches 8 bases. Germline V gene lookup returns CDR1 DFQATT and CDR2 SNEGSKA (reference sequence). Trimming at V came to 2 bases and at J to 6 bases, leaving 11 bases not matched to a gene. The CDR3 extends over 15 amino acids. CDR3 sequence (DNA): TGCAGTGCTAGAATACTGGCGACAGGGGTCCCTGAAGCTTTCTTT. It translates to CSARILATGVPEAFF.

This clonotype has only a few counts. The V and J genes are TRBV20-1 and TRBJ2-3; 12 bases are shared with TRBD1. Germline values: CDR1 DFQATT, CDR2 SNEGSKA (reference sequence). This CDR3 region has 14 residues. With 6 bases clipped from V and 8 bases from J, the junction kept 9 bases outside the gene matches. The CDR3 nucleotides are TGCAGTGCCAACCGGGACAGGGGGCTTGGTACGCAGTATTTT. It translates to CSANRDRGLGTQYF.

The V and J genes are TRBV24-1 and TRBJ2-5, with 8 bases fitting TRBD1. Looked up from germline, CDR1 is KGHDR and CDR2 is SFDVKD. This CDR3 contains 13 residues. The V segment lost 5 bases and the J segment 4 bases; nucleotides outside the gene matches: 2. CDR3 coding DNA: TGTGCCACCAGTGCGACAGGGGTAGAGACCCAGTACTTC. Translated, it gives CATSATGVETQYF.

Here the CDR3 reads CASRTGTSSYNEQFF. DNA for the CDR3: TGTGCCAGCAGGACCGGGACTAGCTCCTACAATGAGCAGTTCTTC. The V and J genes are TRBV7-3 and TRBJ2-1; TRBD2 agrees at 8 bases. V lost 6 bases, J lost 0 bases, and 4 bases stayed unmatched. CDR3 size: 15 residues. Germline assignment: CDR1 SGHTA and CDR2 FQGTGA.

CDR3 protein: CASSLARAVTSHTEAFF. Here the CDR3 DNA reads TGTGCCAGCAGCTTAGCCCGCGCAGTCACGTCTCACACTGAAGCTTTCTTT. V usage is TRBV7-9 and J usage is TRBJ1-1; no definite D call. V was clipped by 0 bases and J by 3 bases, with 17 bases between them. Germline loops: CDR1 SEHNR, CDR2 FQNEAQ (reference sequence). The CDR3 runs 17 residues.

Many counts were recorded for this clonotype. The V and J genes are TRBV5-1 and TRBJ2-3; TRBD2 matches at 7 bases. The germline V gene has CDR1 SGHRS and CDR2 YFSETQ. This CDR3 has 14 amino acids. J gave up 0 bases and V 2 bases, and 0 bases lay outside the gene matches. This CDR3 reads CASSFSGSTDTQYF. CDR3 nucleotides: TGCGCCAGCAGCTTTAGCGGGAGCACAGATACGCAGTATTTT. The full variable domain, completed using reference TRBV5-1 and TRBJ2-3, is KAGVTQTPRYLIKTRGQQVTLSCSPISGHRSVSWYQQTPGQGLQFLFEYFSETQRNKGNFPGRFSGRQFSNSRSEMNVSTLELGDSALYLCASSFSGSTDTQYFGPGTRLTVL.